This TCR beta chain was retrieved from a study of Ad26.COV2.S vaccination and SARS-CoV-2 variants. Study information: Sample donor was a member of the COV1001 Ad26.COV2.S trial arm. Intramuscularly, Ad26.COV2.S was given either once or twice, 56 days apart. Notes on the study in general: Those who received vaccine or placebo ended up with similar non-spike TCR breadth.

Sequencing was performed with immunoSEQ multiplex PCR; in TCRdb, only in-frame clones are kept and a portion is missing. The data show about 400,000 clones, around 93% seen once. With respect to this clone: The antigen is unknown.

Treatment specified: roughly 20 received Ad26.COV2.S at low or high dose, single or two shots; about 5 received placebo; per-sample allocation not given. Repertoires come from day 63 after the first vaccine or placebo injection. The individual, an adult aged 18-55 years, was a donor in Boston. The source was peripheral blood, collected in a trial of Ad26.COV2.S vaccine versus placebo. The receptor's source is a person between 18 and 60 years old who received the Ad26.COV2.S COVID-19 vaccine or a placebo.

CDR3 protein: CASSTGQSYQPQHF. The CDR3 nucleotides are TGTGCCAGTAGTACAGGACAGAGTTATCAGCCCCAGCATTTT. V and J are TRBV19 and TRBJ1-5; possibly TRBD1 for D (6 bases). This CDR3 is built from 14 residues. V dropped 4 bases and J dropped 5 bases, with 12 bases sitting between them. In germline, CDR1 is LNHDA, CDR2 SQIVND (reference sequence).